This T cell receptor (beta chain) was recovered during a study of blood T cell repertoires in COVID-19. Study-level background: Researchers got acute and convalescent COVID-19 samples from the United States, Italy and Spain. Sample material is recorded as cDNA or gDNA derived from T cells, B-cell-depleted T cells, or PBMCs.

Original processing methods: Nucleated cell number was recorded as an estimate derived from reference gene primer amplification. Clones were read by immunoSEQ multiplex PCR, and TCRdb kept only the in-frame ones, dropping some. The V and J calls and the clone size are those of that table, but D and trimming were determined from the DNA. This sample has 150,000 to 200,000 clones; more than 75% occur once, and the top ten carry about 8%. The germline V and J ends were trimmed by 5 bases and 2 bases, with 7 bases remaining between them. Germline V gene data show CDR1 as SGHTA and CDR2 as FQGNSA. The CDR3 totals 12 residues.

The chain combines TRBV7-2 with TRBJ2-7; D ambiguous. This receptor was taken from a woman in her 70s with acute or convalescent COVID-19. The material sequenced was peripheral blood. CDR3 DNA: TGTGCCAGCAGCCTGAGAGCCTACGAGCAGTACTTC. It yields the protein CASSLRAYEQYF.